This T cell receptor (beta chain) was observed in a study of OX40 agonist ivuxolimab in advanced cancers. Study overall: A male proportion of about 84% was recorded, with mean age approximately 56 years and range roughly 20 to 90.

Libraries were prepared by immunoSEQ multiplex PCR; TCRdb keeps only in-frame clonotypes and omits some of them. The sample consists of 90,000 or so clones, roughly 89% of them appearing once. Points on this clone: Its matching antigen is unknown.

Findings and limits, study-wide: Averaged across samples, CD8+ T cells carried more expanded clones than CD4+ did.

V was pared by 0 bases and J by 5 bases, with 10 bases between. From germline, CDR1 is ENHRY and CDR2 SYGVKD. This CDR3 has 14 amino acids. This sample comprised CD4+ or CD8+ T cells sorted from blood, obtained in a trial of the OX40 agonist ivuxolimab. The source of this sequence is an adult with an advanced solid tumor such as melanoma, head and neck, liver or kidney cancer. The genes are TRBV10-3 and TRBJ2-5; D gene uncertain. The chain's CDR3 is CAISESLLGETQYF. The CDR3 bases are TGTGCCATCAGTGAGTCACTCCTAGGGGAGACCCAGTACTTC.